A single sample gave rise to the 18 T cell receptor beta chains below, sequenced in a study of long-term antiretroviral therapy in people with HIV. Survey level was the resolution at which the v3.0 immunoSEQ assay ran. Only in-frame clones appear in the TCRdb table, and some are missing; sequencing was by immunoSEQ multiplex PCR. The data hold approximately 37,000 clones, with roughly 87% observed a single time. Sample: unsorted PBMCs, taken 1 year after starting antiretroviral therapy. The source is a man between 18 and 35 years old with HIV.

This clone has a single count. CDR3 nucleotide sequence: TGTGCCAGCAGCTTTGGTGACTACGAGCAGTACTTC. The encoded protein is CASSFGDYEQYF. The chain combines TRBV5-5 with TRBJ2-7; D is undetermined. The CDR3 consists of 12 residues. Germline CDR1 reads SGHKS; CDR2 reads YYEKEE (reference sequence). Trimming took off 2 bases at V and 3 bases at J, with 6 bases between the two ends. The full variable domain, completed using reference TRBV5-5 and TRBJ2-7, is DAGVTQSPTHLIKTRGQQVTLRCSPISGHKSVSWYQQVLGQGPQFIFQYYEKEERGRGNFPDRFSARQFPNYSSELNVNALLLGDSALYLCASSFGDYEQYFGPGTRLTVT.

This sequence joins TRBV7-9 and TRBJ2-7, with 9 bases identical to TRBD1. V lost 5 bases to trimming and J lost 4 bases; unmatched junction nucleotides: 9. Germline CDR1 reads SEHNR; CDR2 reads FQNEAQ (reference sequence). The CDR3 is made up of 15 amino acids. For the CDR3, the DNA is TGTGCCAGCAGCCTCGCGGACAGGGGCCGATACGAGCAGTACTTC. As protein: CASSLADRGRYEQYF.

The chain carries TRBV13 and TRBJ2-7, with 9 bases lining up with TRBD1. CDR1 and CDR2 (germline): PRHDT, FYEKMQ (reference sequence). The CDR3 spans 14 residues. After removal of 1 base from V and 7 bases from J, the junction contained 5 bases not matched to a gene. CDR3 bases: TGTGCCAGCAGCTTAGACAGGGGGCGAAGGGAGCAGTACTTC. Protein sequence: CASSLDRGRREQYF.

The chain recombines TRBV19 with TRBJ1-2; possible D gene TRBD1, 5 bases. This CDR3 comprises 15 residues. Germline assignment: CDR1 LNHDA and CDR2 SQIVND (reference sequence). Trimming took 5 bases from V and 0 from J, leaving 13 bases between them. The CDR3 sequence: CASSARDGANYGYTF. In nucleotides, the CDR3 is TGTGCCAGTAGTGCCCGGGACGGCGCTAACTATGGCTACACCTTC.

The rearrangement uses TRBV7-6 and TRBJ2-7, with D perhaps TRBD1 (5 bases). V was shortened by 2 bases and J by 5 bases, with 7 bases between the two germline ends. CDR3 length equals 12 residues. Germline CDR1 reads SGHVS; CDR2 reads FNYEAQ. This CDR3 reads CASSLKGHEQYF. The CDR3 DNA sequence: TGTGCCAGCAGCTTAAAGGGGCACGAGCAGTACTTC.

V gene TRBV5-1 combines with J gene TRBJ2-5, with 8 bases identical to TRBD2. Germline V gene data show CDR1 as SGHRS and CDR2 as YFSETQ. The CDR3 spans 15 residues. Trimming took 4 bases from V and 2 from J; bases not matched to a gene: 7. The CDR3: CASSEVGGGQETQYF. The CDR3 DNA reads TGCGCCAGCAGCGAAGTCGGCGGGGGGCAAGAGACCCAGTACTTC. Variable domain in full (rest from reference TRBV5-1 and TRBJ2-5): KAGVTQTPRYLIKTRGQQVTLSCSPISGHRSVSWYQQTPGQGLQFLFEYFSETQRNKGNFPGRFSGRQFSNSRSEMNVSTLELGDSALYLCASSEVGGGQETQYFGPGTRLLVL.

This chain uses TRBV4-1 with TRBJ1-2; D is perhaps TRBD1 (5 bases). V was shortened by 0 bases and J by 0 bases, with 11 bases between the two germline ends. Germline V gene data show CDR1 as MGHRA and CDR2 as YSYEKL. CDR3 length equals 16 residues. CDR3 protein: CASSQDRGSTNYGYTF. DNA for the CDR3: TGCGCCAGCAGCCAAGATCGGGGCAGTACTAACTATGGCTACACCTTC.

The chain links TRBV25-1 to TRBJ1-1; no clear D. V lost 3 bases to trimming and J lost 7 bases, with 6 bases between them. The CDR3 extends over 11 amino acids. Germline CDR1 MGHDK, CDR2 SYGVNS. The CDR3 sequence is CASSDSGEAFF. CDR3 coding DNA: TGTGCCAGCAGTGATAGTGGTGAAGCTTTCTTT.

The chain combines TRBV6-5 with TRBJ1-2; 8 bases agree with TRBD1. Losses at the gene ends were 4 bases for V and 5 bases for J; bases not matched to a gene: 9. Germline V gene lookup returns CDR1 MNHEY and CDR2 SVGAGI. This CDR3 contains 15 residues. CDR3 DNA: TGTGCCAGCAGTTGGACAGGGCGGGCCGGTTATGGCTACACCTTC. It codes for CASSWTGRAGYGYTF.

This sequence joins TRBV7-6 and TRBJ2-4, with 7 bases matching TRBD2. The CDR3 length is 17 residues. Germline CDR1 and CDR2: SGHVS and FNYEAQ. J lost 2 bases, V lost 5 bases, and 12 bases had no gene match. The CDR3 sequence is CASSPLGAGVPKNIQYF. The CDR3 coding sequence is TGTGCCAGCAGCCCCCTCGGGGCGGGAGTACCCAAAAACATTCAGTACTTC. The full variable domain, rest sourced from reference TRBV7-6 and TRBJ2-4, is GAGVSQSPRYKVTKRGQDVALRCDPISGHVSLYWYRQALGQGPEFLTYFNYEAQQDKSGLPNDRFSAERPEGSISTLTIQRTEQRDSAMYRCASSPLGAGVPKNIQYFGAGTRLSVL.

The rearrangement joins TRBV29-1 to TRBJ2-1; no definite D call. V was cut by 3 bases and J by 8 bases, with 8 bases left in between. From germline, CDR1 is SQVTM and CDR2 ANQGSEA. The CDR3 is 11 amino acids. The CDR3 bases are TGCAGCGTTGACGTAAGGGATGAGCAGTTCTTC. Protein: CSVDVRDEQFF.

The V call is TRBV2, the J call TRBJ2-5; TRBD1 might be the D (5 bases). The V and J ends lost 6 bases and 5 bases respectively, with 13 bases between them. This CDR3 spans 13 amino acids. Germline lookup yields CDR1 SNHLY and CDR2 FYNNEI. CDR3 in amino acids: CASRAPNRETQYF. As DNA, the CDR3 is TGTGCCAGCAGGGCTCCCAACAGGGAGACCCAGTACTTC.

This sequence joins TRBV13 and TRBJ1-2; D might be TRBD1 (6 bases). The germline V gene has CDR1 PRHDT and CDR2 FYEKMQ (reference sequence). Trimming stripped 1 base from V and 4 bases from J, with 19 bases between. The CDR3 is 17 amino acids. CDR3 nucleotide sequence: TGTGCCAGCAGCTTAGTGGGGGGAAGTAGGGGGTCCTATGGCTACACCTTC. This sequence encodes CASSLVGGSRGSYGYTF.

The sample holds a few counts of this clone. The gene calls are TRBV4-3 and TRBJ2-1; no definite D call. This CDR3 is 15 amino acids long. In germline, CDR1 is LGHNA, CDR2 YSLEER. V lost 0 bases and J lost 7, with 13 bases in between. The CDR3 region is CASSQDPWVGNEQFF. DNA of the CDR3: TGCGCCAGCAGCCAAGATCCGTGGGTCGGTAATGAGCAGTTCTTC.

In this sample, this clone turned up a few times. This chain joins TRBV6-1 and TRBJ1-5; 7 nucleotides align to TRBD1. CDR3 length: 16 amino acids. The germline gives CDR1 MNHNS, CDR2 SASEGT. With 2 bases clipped from V and 3 bases from J, the junction kept 7 bases outside the gene matches. The CDR3 here is CASSEYKGTVNQPQHF. CDR3 nucleotide sequence: TGTGCCAGCAGTGAATATAAGGGGACAGTCAATCAGCCCCAGCATTTT.

V is TRBV5-1 and J is TRBJ2-7; D possibly corresponds to TRBD2 (7 bases). Germline lookup yields CDR1 SGHRS and CDR2 YFSETQ. CDR3 length: 13 residues. Trimming took off 7 bases at V and 5 bases at J, with 16 bases between the two ends. CDR3 protein: CASGWGGHDEQYF. CDR3 in DNA: TGCGCCAGCGGCTGGGGGGGGCACGACGAGCAGTACTTC.

The rearrangement joins TRBV19 to TRBJ1-2, with 7 nucleotides matching TRBD1. The V gene end was trimmed by 7 bases and the J gene end by 7 bases; junction bases not matched to a gene: 3. In germline, CDR1 is LNHDA, CDR2 SQIVND (reference sequence). The CDR3 totals 11 residues. The CDR3 region is CASITGAGYTF. CDR3 DNA sequence: TGTGCCAGTATTACAGGGGCTGGCTACACCTTC. The variable domain in full, with the rest retrieved from reference TRBV19 and TRBJ1-2, is DGGITQSPKYLFRKEGQNVTLSCEQNLNHDAMYWYRQDPGQGLRLIYYSQIVNDFQKGDIAEGYSVSREKKESFPLTVTSAQKNPTAFYLCASITGAGYTFGSGTRLTVV.

The rearrangement links TRBV19 to TRBJ1-1; TRBD1 agrees at 7 bases. Per the germline V gene, CDR1 is LNHDA and CDR2 is SQIVND (reference sequence). The CDR3 runs to 14 residues. V was clipped by 8 bases and J by 0 bases; unmatched bases: 6. This CDR3 is CASSDRQMNTEAFF. In DNA, the CDR3 is TGTGCCAGTTCGGACAGGCAGATGAACACTGAAGCTTTCTTT. Using reference TRBV19 and TRBJ1-1 for the parts outside the CDR3, the full variable domain is DGGITQSPKYLFRKEGQNVTLSCEQNLNHDAMYWYRQDPGQGLRLIYYSQIVNDFQKGDIAEGYSVSREKKESFPLTVTSAQKNPTAFYLCASSDRQMNTEAFFGQGTRLTVV.